The 22 T cell receptor beta chains below all came from one sample that was sequenced in a study of OX40 agonist ivuxolimab in advanced cancers. This table comes from immunoSEQ multiplex PCR, and its TCRdb copy is limited to in-frame clones, with some not included. Among around 73,000 clones listed, about nine tenths were seen once. The starting material was CD4+ or CD8+ T cells sorted from blood, obtained in a trial of the OX40 agonist ivuxolimab. These receptors all stem from an adult with an advanced solid tumor such as melanoma, head and neck, liver or kidney cancer.

The chain links TRBV9 to TRBJ2-1; 14 bases align to TRBD2. From germline, CDR1 is SGDLS and CDR2 YYNGEE. V gave up 2 bases and J gave up 6 bases; unmatched junction bases: 1. The CDR3 contains 15 residues. The CDR3 region has the DNA TGTGCCAGCAGCGTTGGGACTAGCGGGAGCAATGAGCAGTTCTTC. Its protein product is CASSVGTSGSNEQFF.

This rearrangement joins TRBV5-6 to TRBJ1-5, with D unclear. Germline V gene lookup returns CDR1 SGHDT and CDR2 YYEEEE. V gave up 4 bases and J gave up 6 bases, with 14 bases separating them. The CDR3 runs to 14 residues. The CDR3 protein is CASSRGRLAQPQHF. Here the CDR3 DNA reads TGTGCCAGCAGCCGCGGACGGTTAGCTCAGCCCCAGCATTTT. Drawing the rest from reference TRBV5-6 and TRBJ1-5, the complete variable domain is DAGVTQSPTHLIKTRGQQVTLRCSPKSGHDTVSWYQQALGQGPQFIFQYYEEEERQRGNFPDRFSGHQFPNYSSELNVNALLLGDSALYLCASSRGRLAQPQHFGDGTRLSIL.

The chain uses TRBV5-5 and TRBJ1-1; D uncertain. The CDR3 is 13 amino acids. The germline CDR1 and CDR2 sequences are SGHKS and YYEKEE (reference sequence). Trimming stripped 2 bases from V and 5 bases from J, with 10 bases between. CDR3 loop: CASSFIPGTEAFF. The DNA of the CDR3 is TGTGCCAGCAGCTTCATTCCAGGAACTGAAGCTTTCTTT.

This clone occurred once. The chain links TRBV11-2 to TRBJ2-2; 8 nucleotides line up with TRBD1. V lost 4 bases and J lost 5; bases outside the gene matches: 9. The CDR3 totals 16 residues. Germline V CDR1 and CDR2: SGHAT, FQNNGV. The CDR3 here is CASSSLRTGRTGELFF. The CDR3, as DNA: TGTGCCAGCAGCTCACTACGGACAGGGAGAACCGGGGAGCTGTTTTTT.

This clone was detected once. V and J are TRBV27 and TRBJ1-4, with D unclear. CDR3 length: 17 amino acids. The ends were cut back, 2 bases at V and 0 bases at J, with 13 bases in the middle. The germline V gene has CDR1 MNHEY and CDR2 SMNVEV (reference sequence). CDR3 protein: CASSLRQYPSTNEKLFF. The CDR3 bases are TGTGCCAGCAGTTTACGGCAGTACCCGTCAACTAATGAAAAACTGTTTTTT.

The chain joins TRBV19 to TRBJ1-2, with D perhaps matching TRBD1 (6 bases). V was clipped by 6 bases and J by 4 bases, with 18 bases between them. CDR1 and CDR2 from the germline V gene are LNHDA and SQIVND (reference sequence). This CDR3 is built from 15 residues. This CDR3 is CASSHHRETTYGYTF. Written as DNA, the CDR3 is TGTGCCAGTAGCCACCACAGGGAAACAACCTATGGCTACACCTTC.

The genes are TRBV11-2 and TRBJ2-3, with D tentatively TRBD1 (5 bases). Germline V gene lookup returns CDR1 SGHAT and CDR2 FQNNGV. With 5 bases removed from V and 0 bases from J, the gap between germline ends came to 12 bases. The CDR3 totals 15 residues. This CDR3 reads CASSKGQISTDTQYF. The CDR3 nucleotides read TGTGCCAGCAGCAAGGGGCAGATTAGCACAGATACGCAGTATTTT. The full variable domain, with the rest looked up from reference TRBV11-2 and TRBJ2-3, is EAGVAQSPRYKIIEKRQSVAFWCNPISGHATLYWYQQILGQGPKLLIQFQNNGVVDDSQLPKDRFSAERLKGVDSTLKIQPAKLEDSAVYLCASSKGQISTDTQYFGPGTRLTVL.

This clone has just one count. Other DNA sequences in this sample translate to the same CDR3. The chain couples TRBV28 to TRBJ1-5; D perhaps matches TRBD1 (5 bases). V was pared by 5 bases and J by 11 bases, with 25 bases between. The CDR3 covers 16 residues. CDR1 is MDHEN and CDR2 is SYDVKM in the germline V gene. CDR3 DNA sequence: TGTGCCAGCAGTCTACCCTTGGGGCCCCTACAATCAGCCCAGCATTTT. Residues: CASSLPLGPLQSAQHF.

The chain combines TRBV5-1 with TRBJ1-1; 7 nucleotides match TRBD1. The CDR3 length is 16 residues. The germline V gene encodes CDR1 SGHRS and CDR2 YFSETQ. V lost 2 bases to trimming and J lost 3 bases; unmatched junction nucleotides: 10. CDR3: CASSFGYGQAHTEAFF. The CDR3 DNA sequence: TGCGCCAGCAGCTTTGGCTATGGACAGGCTCACACTGAAGCTTTCTTT.

About this clone itself: A read error may account for a junction end that differs from germline. In DNA form, the CDR3 reads TGTGCCAGCAGCTTAGGGGACAGGAACTCTGAAGCTTTCTTT. The encoded protein is CASSLGDRNSEAFF. The genes are TRBV7-9 and TRBJ1-1; 8 bases fit TRBD1. The CDR3 spans 14 residues. Germline V lookup: CDR1 SEHNR, CDR2 FQNEAQ (reference sequence).

V and J are TRBV5-1 and TRBJ1-2, with 10 nucleotides matching TRBD1. Per germline, CDR1 SGHRS and CDR2 YFSETQ. V lost 5 bases and J lost 8; bases outside the gene matches: 15. The CDR3 runs 16 residues. In DNA form, the CDR3 reads TGCGCCAGCAGTCAAAGGACAGGGGGTCGGCTGCCAGGCTACACCTTC. Its translation: CASSQRTGGRLPGYTF.

The chain is built from TRBV6-5 and TRBJ2-1, with D possibly TRBD2 on 6 matching bases. The V gene's germline CDR1 is MNHEY and CDR2 SVGAGI. Trimming cost V 4 bases and J 2 bases, with 12 bases left between them. The CDR3 is 15 amino acids. The CDR3 region is CASSLLADTYNEQFF. CDR3 nucleotide sequence: TGTGCCAGCAGTTTACTAGCAGATACCTACAATGAGCAGTTCTTC.

This chain uses TRBV28 with TRBJ2-3, with 7 nucleotides matching TRBD1. V shed 6 bases and J 2 bases; nucleotides not matched to a gene: 8. CDR3 size: 15 residues. CDR1 MDHEN and CDR2 SYDVKM come from the germline V gene. The CDR3 sequence: CASRNRDRYTDTQYF. CDR3 DNA sequence: TGTGCCAGCAGGAACCGGGACAGATACACAGATACGCAGTATTTT.

The rearrangement uses TRBV18 and TRBJ2-1; 8 nucleotides match TRBD1. Unmatched junction bases numbered 8, after V lost 2 bases and J lost 5 bases. The CDR3 is made up of 16 amino acids. The V gene's germline CDR1 is KGHSH and CDR2 LQKENI. CDR3 residues: CASSPSRLTGDNEQFF. Here the CDR3 DNA reads TGTGCCAGCTCACCATCCCGCCTGACAGGGGACAATGAGCAGTTCTTC.

DNA for the CDR3: TGTGCCAGCAGCTTAGGAGGGGAAGAGACCCAGTACTTC. It encodes CASSLGGEETQYF. The rearrangement uses TRBV7-3 and TRBJ2-5; weak D call: TRBD2 (6 bases). Germline V gene data show CDR1 as SGHTA and CDR2 as FQGTGA. The CDR3 is 13 residues long. Trimming left V 2 bases short and J 3 bases short, with 7 bases between.

This chain uses TRBV19 with TRBJ1-4, with D tentatively TRBD1 (6 bases). Trimming shortened V by 7 bases and J by 2 bases, and 8 bases separated the two germline ends. CDR3 size: 13 residues. Germline values: CDR1 LNHDA, CDR2 SQIVND (reference sequence). This chain's CDR3 is CASTQGTNEKLFF. The CDR3 nucleotides read TGTGCCAGTACTCAGGGGACTAATGAAAAACTGTTTTTT.

CDR3 sequence: CATQQGGLAANNEQFF. As DNA, the CDR3 is TGTGCCACCCAACAAGGGGGACTAGCGGCGAACAATGAGCAGTTCTTC. The chain recombines TRBV15 with TRBJ2-1, with 11 bases matching TRBD2. The J segment lost 5 bases and the V segment lost 8 bases, leaving 11 bases of the junction unmatched. CDR1 LNHNV and CDR2 YYDKDF come from the germline V gene (reference sequence). This CDR3 comprises 16 residues.

This clone was recorded at least ten times. The V gene is TRBV5-4, the J gene TRBJ1-1; the D is unclear. Germline loops: CDR1 SGHNT, CDR2 YYREEE (reference sequence). The V gene lost 2 bases and the J gene lost 7 bases, with 9 bases spanning the gap. The CDR3 extends over 12 amino acids. The CDR3 is CASSLGPGEAFF. The CDR3 DNA follows: TGTGCCAGCAGCTTAGGCCCAGGTGAAGCTTTCTTT.

In this sample, this clone is medium-sized. The conserved phenylalanine or tryptophan is not found at the CDR3 terminus, so this likely reflects a read error. The DNA is left out, because the CDR3 cannot be placed on it with certainty; the CDR3 is given as TCRdb lists it. The chain links TRBV2 to TRBJ2-3; no DNA check was done on the table's D call, TRBD2. Germline values: CDR1 SNHLY, CDR2 FYNNEI. The CDR3 is 11 amino acids in total, end residues counted. CDR3 in amino acids: CASSEALRAGV.

The chain recombines TRBV5-4 with TRBJ1-6; no clear D. Trimming left V 2 bases short and J 9 bases short, with 6 bases between. This CDR3 contains 12 residues. Germline-derived CDR1 and CDR2 are SGHNT and YYREEE (reference sequence). The CDR3 DNA is TGTGCCAGCAGCTTTCGCGGTTCACCCCTCCACTTT. Protein sequence: CASSFRGSPLHF.

The gene calls are TRBV2 and TRBJ2-7; 7 bases are shared with TRBD1. The CDR3 extends over 14 amino acids. CDR1 is SNHLY and CDR2 is FYNNEI in the germline V gene. V was clipped by 6 bases and J by 0 bases; unmatched bases: 5. CDR3 residues: CASRGDSFSYEQYF. The CDR3 bases are TGTGCCAGCAGGGGGGACAGTTTCTCCTACGAGCAGTACTTC.

The chain joins TRBV19 to TRBJ2-2; the D gene is possibly TRBD2 (6 bases). V dropped 8 bases and J dropped 5 bases, with 18 bases sitting between them. The germline V gene encodes CDR1 LNHDA and CDR2 SQIVND (reference sequence). The CDR3 sequence is 15 residues long. The CDR3 sequence: CASLRRSSATGELFF. The CDR3 DNA reads TGTGCCAGTCTACGGCGGTCTAGCGCGACCGGGGAGCTGTTTTTT.